What follows describes a single T cell receptor (beta chain). One end of the junction fails to match germline, which may point to a read error. The read terminates 3 residues ahead of where the CDR3 ends, so the germline J gene completes it. Germline V gene data show CDR1 as SEHNR and CDR2 as FQNEAQ (reference sequence). The CDR3 is 14 residues long. These data originate in a study of T cells in women clearing cervical HPV infection. The repertoire was sequenced with immunoSEQ multiplex PCR; TCRdb's copy has only in-frame clones and lacks some. This table lists some 46,000 clones. This chain connects TRBV7-9 to TRBJ2-2; D may be TRBD2 (5 bases). Specimen: blood buffy coat. The TCR originated in a woman aged 18 to 75 with a cervical HPV16 infection that either progressed to CIN3+ or cleared (not recorded which). Partial CDR3 DNA: TGTGCCAGCAGATTAGACTATGACACCGGGGAG. This sequence encodes CASRLDYDTGE. The complete CDR3 protein is CASRLDYDTGELFF.